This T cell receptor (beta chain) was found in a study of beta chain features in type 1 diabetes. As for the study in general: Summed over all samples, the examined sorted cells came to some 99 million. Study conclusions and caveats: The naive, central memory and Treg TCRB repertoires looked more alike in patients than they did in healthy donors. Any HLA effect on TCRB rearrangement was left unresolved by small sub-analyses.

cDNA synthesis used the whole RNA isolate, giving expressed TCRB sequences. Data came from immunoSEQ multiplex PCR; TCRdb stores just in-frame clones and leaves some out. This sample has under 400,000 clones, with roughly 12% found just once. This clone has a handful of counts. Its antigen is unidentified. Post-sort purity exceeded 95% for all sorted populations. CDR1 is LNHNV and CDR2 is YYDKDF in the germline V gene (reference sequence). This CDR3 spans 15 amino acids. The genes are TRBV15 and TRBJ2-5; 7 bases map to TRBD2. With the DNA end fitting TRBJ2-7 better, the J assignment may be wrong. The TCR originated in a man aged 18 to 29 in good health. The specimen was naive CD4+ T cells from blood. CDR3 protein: CATSRDLAVTYEQYF. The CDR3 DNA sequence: TGTGCCACCAGCAGAGATCTAGCGGTCACCTACGAGCAGTACTTC.